This record looks at one T cell receptor beta chain sequence and its context. The data were obtained in a study of blood T cell repertoires in COVID-19. Study overall: T cells, B-cell-depleted T cells, or PBMCs supplied cDNA or gDNA.

The germline CDR1 and CDR2 sequences are MGHRA and YSYEKL. The CDR3 length is 17 residues. The V gene end was trimmed by 3 bases and the J gene end by 5 bases; junction bases not matched to a gene: 14. The repertoire was sequenced with immunoSEQ multiplex PCR; TCRdb's copy has only in-frame clones and lacks some. The repertoire holds fewer than 70,000 clones, with approximately 89% as singletons. Sequenced: peripheral blood. This clonotype was obtained from a human donor in a cohort sampled during active COVID-19. The genes are TRBV4-1 and TRBJ2-7; TRBD2 matches 9 bases. DNA for the CDR3: TGCGCCAGCAGCCACCCAACTCTTAGCGGGAGCAGGAACGAGCAGTACTTC. It specifies CASSHPTLSGSRNEQYF.